Listed below are T cell receptor beta chains from one sample, sequenced in a study of blood T cell repertoires in COVID-19. The assay was immunoSEQ multiplex PCR, and TCRdb's table has in-frame clones only and misses some. The sample shows 300,000 to 350,000 clones, roughly 89% of them seen only once. Sequenced input: peripheral blood. The receptors shown here come from a woman aged 60-70 years with COVID-19, enrolled during active disease. CDR3s include the opening cysteine and the closing phenylalanine or tryptophan. The order of the fields is J gene, V gene, clone size, D gene, CDR3 DNA, CDR3 protein. D genes are given only for firm matches. Size is stated for part of the rows, as once, few or many counts, or as a class when the clone is expanded.

j_gene: TRBJ2-2
v_gene: TRBV7-7
abundance: NA
d_gene: TRBD2
CDR3nt: TGTGCTAGCAGCTTAGGGATAGCGGGGATCGCCGGGGAGCTGTTTTTT
CDR3aa: CASSLGIAGIAGELFF

j_gene: TRBJ1-3
v_gene: TRBV5-5
abundance: NA
d_gene: NA
CDR3nt: TGTGCCAGCAGCTTCGCAGGGACTGGAAACACCATATATTTT
CDR3aa: CASSFAGTGNTIYF

j_gene: TRBJ2-7
v_gene: TRBV3-1/TRBV3-2
abundance: NA
d_gene: NA
CDR3nt: TGTGCCAGCAGCCAGGGCGTCTCAGGGTCATCCTACGAGCAGTACTTC
CDR3aa: CASSQGVSGSSYEQYF

j_gene: TRBJ2-2
v_gene: TRBV6-2/TRBV6-3
abundance: NA
d_gene: TRBD2
CDR3nt: TGTGCCAGCAGCGAATCCGGGACTAGCGGGTTGAACACCGGGGAGCTGTTTTTT
CDR3aa: CASSESGTSGLNTGELFF

j_gene: TRBJ1-4
v_gene: TRBV5-1
abundance: NA
d_gene: TRBD1
CDR3nt: TGCGCCAGCAGACCCCCCGGGACAGGGAATGAAAAACTGTTTTTT
CDR3aa: CASRPPGTGNEKLFF

j_gene: TRBJ1-5
v_gene: TRBV24-1
abundance: NA
d_gene: NA
CDR3nt: TGTGCCACCAGTGAGGGAGTCTGGAATCAGCCCCAGCATTTT
CDR3aa: CATSEGVWNQPQHF

j_gene: TRBJ1-1
v_gene: TRBV14
abundance: NA
d_gene: TRBD1
CDR3nt: TGTGCCAGCAGCCCGGGGGGAACAGGGGGAGCTTTCTTT
CDR3aa: CASSPGGTGGAFF

j_gene: TRBJ1-1
v_gene: TRBV5-1
abundance: NA
d_gene: NA
CDR3nt: TGCGCCAGCAGCCCTTTCGCGGGGGGCACTGAAGCTTTCTTT
CDR3aa: CASSPFAGGTEAFF

j_gene: TRBJ2-5
v_gene: TRBV29-1
abundance: NA
d_gene: NA
CDR3nt: TGCAGCGCCCAAGGCAGGGAAGGAGAGACCCAGTACTTC
CDR3aa: CSAQGREGETQYF

j_gene: TRBJ2-7
v_gene: TRBV14
abundance: NA
d_gene: TRBD1
CDR3nt: TGTGCCAGCAGCCAAGATCGACGACAGGGCTACGAGCAGTACTTC
CDR3aa: CASSQDRRQGYEQYF

j_gene: TRBJ1-1
v_gene: TRBV15
abundance: NA
d_gene: NA
CDR3nt: TGTGCCACCAGCCCAACCCCGGGGGGCGCGTCGGACACTGAAGCTTTCTTT
CDR3aa: CATSPTPGGASDTEAFF

j_gene: TRBJ2-2
v_gene: TRBV6-1
abundance: NA
d_gene: TRBD2
CDR3nt: TGTGCCACCCAACGGGGGGTGTCCGGGGAGCTGTTTTTT
CDR3aa: CATQRGVSGELFF

j_gene: TRBJ2-3
v_gene: TRBV15
abundance: few
d_gene: TRBD2
CDR3nt: TGTGCCACCAGCACCCCCGGGGGGGACGCTACAGATACGCAGTATTTT
CDR3aa: CATSTPGGDATDTQYF

j_gene: TRBJ2-5
v_gene: TRBV7-9
abundance: NA
d_gene: NA
CDR3nt: TGTGCCAGCAGCTTCGGAAGGGGAAAAGAGACCCAGTACTTC
CDR3aa: CASSFGRGKETQYF

j_gene: TRBJ1-4
v_gene: TRBV5-1
abundance: NA
d_gene: NA
CDR3nt: TGCGCCAGCAGCTTAACAGGGTCTAATGAAAAACTGTTTTTT
CDR3aa: CASSLTGSNEKLFF

j_gene: TRBJ2-1
v_gene: TRBV19
abundance: NA
d_gene: TRBD2
CDR3nt: TGTGCCAGTACCAGGACTAGCGGGACCCTCGGGGAGCAGTTCTTC
CDR3aa: CASTRTSGTLGEQFF

j_gene: TRBJ2-1
v_gene: TRBV3-1/TRBV3-2
abundance: NA
d_gene: NA
CDR3nt: TGTGCCAGCAGCCAAGGTTATGACTTCGGTGGATACAATGAGCAGTTCTTC
CDR3aa: CASSQGYDFGGYNEQFF

j_gene: TRBJ1-5
v_gene: TRBV27
abundance: NA
d_gene: NA
CDR3nt: TGTGCCAGCAGTTTAAAGGGGCTAAATCAGCCCCAGCATTTT
CDR3aa: CASSLKGLNQPQHF

j_gene: TRBJ1-1
v_gene: TRBV14
abundance: NA
d_gene: NA
CDR3nt: TGTGCCAGCAGCCTGTCAGACATCCCGAACACTGAAGCTTTCTTT
CDR3aa: CASSLSDIPNTEAFF

j_gene: TRBJ1-2
v_gene: TRBV19
abundance: NA
d_gene: NA
CDR3nt: TGTGCCAGTAGACCAGGGAGGTATGGCTACACCTTC
CDR3aa: CASRPGRYGYTF

j_gene: TRBJ2-1
v_gene: TRBV10-3
abundance: NA
d_gene: TRBD1
CDR3nt: TGTGCCATCAGTGACTCCGGGACAGTAAAGAATGAGCAGTTCTTC
CDR3aa: CAISDSGTVKNEQFF

j_gene: TRBJ1-5
v_gene: TRBV2
abundance: few
d_gene: NA
CDR3nt: TGTGCCCAAGGAGGCAGCAATAATCAGCCCCAGCATTTT
CDR3aa: CAQGGSNNQPQHF

j_gene: TRBJ2-5
v_gene: TRBV5-4
abundance: NA
d_gene: TRBD2
CDR3nt: TGTGCCAGCAGCTTGTTGAGACTAGCGGGGGGGGAAATAAAGCAGACCCAGTACTTC
CDR3aa: CASSLLRLAGGEIKQTQYF

j_gene: TRBJ1-2
v_gene: TRBV5-1
abundance: NA
d_gene: TRBD1
CDR3nt: TGCGCCAGCAGCCACGGACAGGGGAATTATGGCTACACCTTC
CDR3aa: CASSHGQGNYGYTF

j_gene: TRBJ1-4
v_gene: TRBV19
abundance: NA
d_gene: NA
CDR3nt: TGTGCCAGTAGCCAAGATATTAGAGGGGAAAAACTGTTTTTT
CDR3aa: CASSQDIRGEKLFF

j_gene: TRBJ1-1
v_gene: TRBV5-8
abundance: NA
d_gene: NA
CDR3nt: TGTGCCAGCAGCTTCGCCAGGAATTCCCCGGGGGCTTTCTTT
CDR3aa: CASSFARNSPGAFF

j_gene: TRBJ2-2
v_gene: TRBV24-1
abundance: NA
d_gene: NA
CDR3nt: TGTGCCACCAGTGAAACAGGGAAGGTCGGGGAGCTGTTTTTT
CDR3aa: CATSETGKVGELFF

j_gene: TRBJ1-5
v_gene: TRBV9
abundance: NA
d_gene: NA
CDR3nt: TGTGCCAGCAGCGTAGGTTCTGGACTCAATCAGCCCCAGCATTTT
CDR3aa: CASSVGSGLNQPQHF

j_gene: TRBJ1-4
v_gene: TRBV15
abundance: few
d_gene: TRBD1
CDR3nt: TGTGCCACTTCACCTCGGGGTAGACAGGGGCCTGAAAAACTGTTTTTT
CDR3aa: CATSPRGRQGPEKLFF

j_gene: TRBJ2-1
v_gene: TRBV5-1
abundance: NA
d_gene: TRBD2
CDR3nt: TGCGCCAGCAGCTGGACTAGCGGGGTCTACAATGAGCAGTTCTTC
CDR3aa: CASSWTSGVYNEQFF

j_gene: TRBJ1-2
v_gene: TRBV6-5
abundance: NA
d_gene: NA
CDR3nt: TGTGCCAGCAGCCCCGGACTCTCTTATGGCTACACCTTC
CDR3aa: CASSPGLSYGYTF

j_gene: TRBJ1-1
v_gene: TRBV11-1
abundance: NA
d_gene: NA
CDR3nt: TGTGCCAGCAGCTTTTCGGCAGGCCAGAACACTGAAGCTTTCTTT
CDR3aa: CASSFSAGQNTEAFF

j_gene: TRBJ1-2
v_gene: TRBV6-5
abundance: NA
d_gene: NA
CDR3nt: TGTGCCAGCAGTTACAGTAGGGGGGGCTATGGCTACACCTTC
CDR3aa: CASSYSRGGYGYTF

j_gene: TRBJ2-7
v_gene: TRBV11-3
abundance: NA
d_gene: NA
CDR3nt: TGTGCCAGCAGCTTAGGTTATGGGCCGGTCTACGAGCAGTACTTC
CDR3aa: CASSLGYGPVYEQYF

j_gene: TRBJ1-2
v_gene: TRBV5-4
abundance: NA
d_gene: NA
CDR3nt: TGTGCCAGCAGCCAGCGGGACCGTCTTAACTATGGCTACACCTTC
CDR3aa: CASSQRDRLNYGYTF

j_gene: TRBJ1-1
v_gene: TRBV2
abundance: NA
d_gene: NA
CDR3nt: TGTGCCAGCATTCGCCTAAGCGCTTACACTGAAGCTTTCTTT
CDR3aa: CASIRLSAYTEAFF

j_gene: TRBJ1-2
v_gene: TRBV7-9
abundance: once
d_gene: NA
CDR3nt: TGTGCCAGCAGCCCAACGCACTACATGTCTAACTATGGCTACACCTTC
CDR3aa: CASSPTHYMSNYGYTF

j_gene: TRBJ1-2
v_gene: TRBV5-4
abundance: NA
d_gene: NA
CDR3nt: TGTGCCAGCAGCTTCAGGGGACTAGGAGGCTACACCTTC
CDR3aa: CASSFRGLGGYTF

j_gene: TRBJ2-4
v_gene: TRBV5-8
abundance: NA
d_gene: NA
CDR3nt: TGTGCCAGCAGCTTGGTTCTGGGACACCTAGCCAAAAACATTCAGTACTTC
CDR3aa: CASSLVLGHLAKNIQYF

j_gene: TRBJ2-2
v_gene: TRBV9
abundance: NA
d_gene: NA
CDR3nt: TGTGCCAGCAGCGTAGGAGGACTTGAGCTGTTTTTT
CDR3aa: CASSVGGLELFF

j_gene: TRBJ1-2
v_gene: TRBV25-1
abundance: NA
d_gene: NA
CDR3nt: TGTGCCAGCAGTTCAGGGTCCTATGGCTACACCTTC
CDR3aa: CASSSGSYGYTF

j_gene: TRBJ1-6
v_gene: TRBV9
abundance: NA
d_gene: NA
CDR3nt: TGTGCCAGCAGCGTAGGAGATTCACCCCTCCACTTT
CDR3aa: CASSVGDSPLHF

j_gene: TRBJ2-7
v_gene: TRBV19
abundance: NA
d_gene: TRBD1
CDR3nt: TGTGCCAGTAGCGTCATGGGGACAGTGACCTACGAGCAGTACTTC
CDR3aa: CASSVMGTVTYEQYF

j_gene: TRBJ1-1
v_gene: TRBV6-5
abundance: NA
d_gene: TRBD1
CDR3nt: TGTGCCAGCCATACGGGGACAGATGAAGCTTTCTTT
CDR3aa: CASHTGTDEAFF

j_gene: TRBJ2-5
v_gene: TRBV19
abundance: NA
d_gene: NA
CDR3nt: TGTGCCAGTAGTATAATAAGGGACAAGAAGAAGACCCAGTACTTC
CDR3aa: CASSIIRDKKKTQYF

j_gene: TRBJ1-2
v_gene: TRBV7-9
abundance: NA
d_gene: NA
CDR3nt: TGTGCCAGCAGCCCAACGGGACTGCCTTCGGCTGGCTACACCTTC
CDR3aa: CASSPTGLPSAGYTF

j_gene: TRBJ2-1
v_gene: TRBV5-1
abundance: NA
d_gene: TRBD2
CDR3nt: TGCGCCAGCAGGTGGCTAGCGGGGGACAATGAGCAGTTCTTC
CDR3aa: CASRWLAGDNEQFF

j_gene: TRBJ1-6
v_gene: TRBV5-8
abundance: once
d_gene: NA
CDR3nt: TGTGCCAGCAGCTTGGCCCGCCAAGCGGGGGGTATGGATTCACCCCTCCACTTT
CDR3aa: CASSLARQAGGMDSPLHF

j_gene: TRBJ1-5
v_gene: TRBV5-1
abundance: NA
d_gene: NA
CDR3nt: TGCGCCAGCAGCGAAACGACGGGGAGCAATCAGCCCCAGCATTTT
CDR3aa: CASSETTGSNQPQHF

j_gene: TRBJ1-2
v_gene: TRBV6-6
abundance: once
d_gene: TRBD1
CDR3nt: TGTGCCAGCGGGGCGGACAGGGCCCCCTCCGATGGCTACACCTTC
CDR3aa: CASGADRAPSDGYTF

j_gene: TRBJ1-6
v_gene: TRBV5-1
abundance: NA
d_gene: NA
CDR3nt: TGCGCCAGCAGCTATGGAAGGGGAAATTCACCCCTCCACTTT
CDR3aa: CASSYGRGNSPLHF

j_gene: TRBJ1-3
v_gene: TRBV6-6
abundance: NA
d_gene: TRBD1
CDR3nt: TGTGCCAGCAGTGACAGGGGGGCAGGAAACACCATATATTTT
CDR3aa: CASSDRGAGNTIYF

j_gene: TRBJ1-1
v_gene: TRBV20-1
abundance: few
d_gene: NA
CDR3nt: TGCAGTGCTAACAGGGACACTGAAGCTTTCTTT
CDR3aa: CSANRDTEAFF

j_gene: TRBJ1-4
v_gene: TRBV6-5
abundance: few
d_gene: NA
CDR3nt: TGTGCCAGCAGGACCGGAGGACTTAATAATGAAAAACTGTTTTTT
CDR3aa: CASRTGGLNNEKLFF